The sequence of this TCR beta chain was determined in a study of read filtering for tumor transcriptome and immune sequencing. Study summary: Mean patient age was about 66 years, range about 47 to 85; 17 to 20 male, roughly 14 female.

This clonotype was seen at least ten times. Molecular barcoded adaptors covering alpha/delta and beta/gamma chains were used on roughly 400 ng RNA. TCRdb re-called the reads with MiXCR, one entry per CDR3 protein. This sample carries about 86,000 distinct CDR3 sequences, 9% to 15% of them seen once, and the ten largest clones take 14% to 15%. Bone marrow was sampled from every patient at the time of active disease. The source is a donor aged 40 or older with multiple myeloma. The sequenced sample consisted of a population of CD138-negative cells sorted from bone marrow.

The CDR3 region is CASSLALAEVTGELFF. CDR3 DNA: TGTGCCAGCAGCTTAGCCCTAGCGGAAGTTACCGGGGAGCTGTTTTTT. The chain employs TRBV7-2 and TRBJ2-2; 7 positions match TRBD2. The CDR3 is 16 amino acids. J was trimmed by 5 bases and V by 0 bases; bases with no gene match: 6. From germline, CDR1 is SGHTA and CDR2 FQGNSA.